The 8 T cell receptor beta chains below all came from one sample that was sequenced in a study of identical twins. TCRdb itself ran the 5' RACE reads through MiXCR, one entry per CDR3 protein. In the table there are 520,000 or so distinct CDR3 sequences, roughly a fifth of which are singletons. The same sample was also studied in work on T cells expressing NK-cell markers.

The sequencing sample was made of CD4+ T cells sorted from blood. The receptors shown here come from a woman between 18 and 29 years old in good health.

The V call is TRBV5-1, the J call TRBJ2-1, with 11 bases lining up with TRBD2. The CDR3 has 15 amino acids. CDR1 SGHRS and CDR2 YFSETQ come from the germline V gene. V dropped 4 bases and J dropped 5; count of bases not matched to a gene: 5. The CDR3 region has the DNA TGCGCCAGCAGCAGGGGACTAGCGGCTAACAATGAGCAGTTCTTC. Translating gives CASSRGLAANNEQFF.

The CDR3 sequence is CASSDVAGSNTGELFF. The CDR3 coding sequence is TGTGCCAGCAGTGACGTGGCGGGCTCGAACACCGGGGAGCTGTTTTTT. This chain joins TRBV6-4 and TRBJ2-2; possibly TRBD2 for D (5 bases). The CDR3 loop spans 16 amino acids. The germline V gene encodes CDR1 MRHNA and CDR2 SNTAGT. V lost 2 bases and J lost 0, with 10 bases in between.

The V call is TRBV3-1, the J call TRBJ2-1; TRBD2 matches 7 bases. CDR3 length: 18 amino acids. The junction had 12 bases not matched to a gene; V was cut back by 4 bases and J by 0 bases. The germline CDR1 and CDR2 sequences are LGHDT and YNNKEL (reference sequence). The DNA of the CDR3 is TGTGCCAGCAGCCCCCGCCTGGTAGCGGGTACCTCCTACAATGAGCAGTTCTTC. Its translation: CASSPRLVAGTSYNEQFF.

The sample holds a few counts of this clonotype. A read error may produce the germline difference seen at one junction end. CDR3 region: CSAGEVWNEQFF. CDR3 nucleotide sequence: TGCAGTGCTGGAGAAGTATGGAATGAGCAGTTCTTC. J is TRBJ2-1 and V is TRBV20-1; D is unresolved. Germline values: CDR1 DFQATT, CDR2 SNEGSKA (reference sequence). CDR3 length equals 12 residues.

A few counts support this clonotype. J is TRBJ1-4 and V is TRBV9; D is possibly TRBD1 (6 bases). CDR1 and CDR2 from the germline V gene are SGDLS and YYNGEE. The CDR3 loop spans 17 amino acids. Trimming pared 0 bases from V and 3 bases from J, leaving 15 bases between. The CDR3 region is CASSVEGGGTSNEKLFF. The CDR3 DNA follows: TGTGCCAGCAGCGTAGAAGGGGGAGGCACGTCTAATGAAAAACTGTTTTTT.

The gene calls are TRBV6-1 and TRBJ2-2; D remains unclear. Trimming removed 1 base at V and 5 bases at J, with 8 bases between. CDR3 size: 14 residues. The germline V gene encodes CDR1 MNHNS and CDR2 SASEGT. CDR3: CASSEEFWTGELFF. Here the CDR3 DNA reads TGTGCCAGCAGTGAAGAATTCTGGACCGGGGAGCTGTTTTTT.

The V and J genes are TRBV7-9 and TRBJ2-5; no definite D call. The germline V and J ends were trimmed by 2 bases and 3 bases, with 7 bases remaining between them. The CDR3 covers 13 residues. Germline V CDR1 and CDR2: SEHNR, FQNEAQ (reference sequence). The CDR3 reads CASSLMHEETQYF. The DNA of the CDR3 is TGTGCCAGCAGCTTAATGCACGAAGAGACCCAGTACTTC.

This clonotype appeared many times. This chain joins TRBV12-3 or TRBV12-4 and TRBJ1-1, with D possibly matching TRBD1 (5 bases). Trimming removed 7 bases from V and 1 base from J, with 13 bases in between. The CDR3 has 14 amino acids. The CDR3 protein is CASTQGVSNTEAFF. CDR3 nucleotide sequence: TGTGCCAGCACCCAAGGGGTCTCGAACACTGAAGCTTTCTTT.